This T cell receptor (beta chain) stems from a study of T cells in Graves' hyperthyroidism and ophthalmopathy. Graves' hyperthyroidism showing no ophthalmopathy progression within 18 months was considered stable. Thyroid ultrasound, orbital computed tomography, clinical symptoms, and serum thyroxine and TRAb underpinned diagnoses. Germline V lookup: CDR1 SGHDT, CDR2 YYEEEE. The trim removed 0 bases at V and 4 bases at J, leaving 5 bases unmatched. This CDR3 is 16 amino acids long. Amplification of TCR beta CDR3 regions used RNA as the template. First-round RT-PCR of the TCR CDR3 relied on the HTBI primer set. TCRdb re-analysed the multiplex PCR reads in MiXCR, keeping a single row per CDR3 protein. The profile shows 400,000 to 500,000 distinct CDR3 sequences, 12% to 15% of them singletons. This clonotype was seen a handful of times.

J is TRBJ2-5 and V is TRBV5-6; 11 nucleotides line up with TRBD2. The source of this sequence is a woman aged 18-29 years with Graves' hyperthyroidism. The sequencing sample was made of blood. In nucleotides, the CDR3 is TGTGCCAGCAGCTTGGTGCGGCTAGCGGGAGGAGAGACCCAGTACTTC. Its protein is CASSLVRLAGGETQYF.